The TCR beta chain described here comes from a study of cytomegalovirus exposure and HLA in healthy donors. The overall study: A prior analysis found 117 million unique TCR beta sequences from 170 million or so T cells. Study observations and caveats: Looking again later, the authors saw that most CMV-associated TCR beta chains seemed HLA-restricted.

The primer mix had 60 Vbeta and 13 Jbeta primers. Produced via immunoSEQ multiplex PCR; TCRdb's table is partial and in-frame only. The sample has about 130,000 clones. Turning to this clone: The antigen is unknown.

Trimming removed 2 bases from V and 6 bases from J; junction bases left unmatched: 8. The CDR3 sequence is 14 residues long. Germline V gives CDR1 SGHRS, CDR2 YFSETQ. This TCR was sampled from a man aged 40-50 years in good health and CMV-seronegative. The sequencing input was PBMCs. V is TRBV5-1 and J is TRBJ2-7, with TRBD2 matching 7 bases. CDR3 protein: CASSLGPRGGEQYF. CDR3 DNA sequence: TGCGCCAGCAGCTTAGGGCCCCGCGGGGGCGAGCAGTACTTC.